The rows below give T cell receptor beta chains drawn from one sample of a study of blood T cells in healthy people across ages. TCRdb processed the 5' RACE reads anew with MiXCR; each CDR3 protein has one entry. This sample yields some 900,000 distinct CDR3 sequences, of which about 48% are seen a single time; roughly an eighth belongs to the top ten. The sequenced sample consisted of blood. Receptors were obtained from a man between 25 and 39 years old in good health. Both conserved end residues are part of each CDR3. A D gene is named only where the DNA matches it firmly. Rows give clone size only sometimes, using once, few, many, or a class for an expanded clone.

clone_size	v_call	d_call	j_call	cdr3_nt	cdr3_aa
once	TRBV14	NA	TRBJ2-7	TGTGCCAGCAGCCAAGATCTTTCCCCGGGTTACTCCTACGAGCAGTACTTC	CASSQDLSPGYSYEQYF
NA	TRBV7-9	NA	TRBJ2-5	TGTGCCAGCAGCTTAAGGGGATCCGAAGAGACCCAGTACTTC	CASSLRGSEETQYF
NA	TRBV11-3	TRBD1	TRBJ1-4	TGTGCCAGCAGTCGACTAAGGGGGCCTAATGAAAAACTGTTTTTT	CASSRLRGPNEKLFF
NA	TRBV28	TRBD1	TRBJ2-3	TGTGCCAGTCTCGGACAGGTCGCGCAGTATTTT	CASLGQVAQYF
few	TRBV7-8	NA	TRBJ1-1	TGTGCCAGCAGCCCGAAGGGGATTGGTGAAGCTTTCTTT	CASSPKGIGEAFF
NA	TRBV10-3	TRBD2	TRBJ2-1	TGTGCCATCAGTTCCGGGGGAGGGGAGAATGAGCAGTTCTTC	CAISSGGGENEQFF
few	TRBV7-9	NA	TRBJ1-2	TGTGCCAGCAGCCCAGACTCCGGGACACCCCATGGCTACACCTTC	CASSPDSGTPHGYTF
NA	TRBV27	NA	TRBJ1-6	TGTGCCAGCAGCGAGGAAGCCTATAATTCACCCCTCCACTTT	CASSEEAYNSPLHF
NA	TRBV4-1	NA	TRBJ1-2	TGCGCCAGCAGCCAAGAAATAGACAGTCCCTATGGCTACACCTTC	CASSQEIDSPYGYTF
NA	TRBV10-3	NA	TRBJ2-7	TGTGCCATCAGCGACACAGGGATCAGCTACGAGCAGTACTTC	CAISDTGISYEQYF
NA	TRBV10-2	TRBD2	TRBJ2-5	TGCGCCAGCAGGCGAGCGGGGGGTGGTGAGACCCAGTACTTC	CASRRAGGGETQYF
few	TRBV6-2/TRBV6-3	NA	TRBJ2-7	TGTGCCAGTAATGAAAGGGCCTACGAGCAGTACTTC	CASNERAYEQYF
few	TRBV5-1	TRBD1	TRBJ2-2	TGCGCCAGCAGCTATTCGGACAGGGCATATGGCGGGGAGCTGTTTTTT	CASSYSDRAYGGELFF
NA	TRBV5-1	NA	TRBJ1-1	TGCGCCAGCAGCCCACAGGTCATGAACACTGAAGCTTTCTTT	CASSPQVMNTEAFF
NA	TRBV5-1	NA	TRBJ1-5	TGCGCCAGCAGCTTCGACGGAGGTAGCAATCAGCCCCAGCATTTT	CASSFDGGSNQPQHF
once	TRBV30	NA	TRBJ2-7	TGTGCCTGGAGTAGGTCTTTCTACGAGCAGTACTTC	CAWSRSFYEQYF
few	TRBV28	TRBD1	TRBJ2-5	TGTGCCAGCAGTTTGTATCCTACAGGGGGTGGAGAGACCCAGTACTTC	CASSLYPTGGGETQYF
NA	TRBV6-5	NA	TRBJ2-3	TGTGCCAGCAGTTACGCCAAGACAGGTAGCACAGATACGCAGTATTTT	CASSYAKTGSTDTQYF
once	TRBV4-1	TRBD2	TRBJ2-1	TGCGCCAGCAGCCAATCGACTAGCGGATCCGACAATGAGCAGTTCTTC	CASSQSTSGSDNEQFF
many	TRBV7-9	NA	TRBJ2-7	TGTGCCAGCAGCTTAGCAGGCGGGATCGGCTCCTACGAGCAGTACTTC	CASSLAGGIGSYEQYF
many	TRBV12-3/TRBV12-4	NA	TRBJ2-5	TGTGCCAGCAGTTCCTCTCGCAAGACCCAGTACTTC	CASSSSRKTQYF
NA	TRBV4-3	TRBD1	TRBJ2-5	TGCGCCAGCAGCCAAGATACAGGGACAGGAGAGACCCAGTACTTC	CASSQDTGTGETQYF
NA	TRBV7-9	TRBD1	TRBJ2-7	TGTGCCAGCAGCCTACCGACAGGGTCCTACGAGCAGTACTTC	CASSLPTGSYEQYF
few	TRBV28	NA	TRBJ2-3	TGTGCCAGCAGTTTATCAGGGATAACAGATACGCAGTATTTT	CASSLSGITDTQYF
NA	TRBV5-1	NA	TRBJ2-7	TGCGCCAGCAGGGGGTCCTACAAGCAGTACTTC	CASRGSYKQYF
NA	TRBV12-3/TRBV12-4	NA	TRBJ2-7	TGTGCCAGCAGTCCCTCGATTACAGGGTTCGAGCAGTACTTC	CASSPSITGFEQYF
NA	TRBV6-2/TRBV6-3	NA	TRBJ2-7	TGTGCCAGCAGTCACGAGCTCGAGCAGTACTTC	CASSHELEQYF
once	TRBV21-1	NA	TRBJ2-7	TGTGCCAGCAGCCTCCATGACATGAAGGCCTCCTACGAGCAGTACTTC	CASSLHDMKASYEQYF
NA	TRBV2	TRBD2	TRBJ2-1	TGTGCCAGCAGTGTCGCGGGAGGGGGGGTCTACAATGAGCAGTTCTTC	CASSVAGGGVYNEQFF
NA	TRBV6-4	NA	TRBJ1-2	TGTGCCAGCACCGCTTTAGGAGGGTCGGATGGCTGCACCTTC	CASTALGGSDGCTF
NA	TRBV7-2	NA	TRBJ2-7	TGTGCCAGCAGCTTAGCATGGAGATCCTACGAGCAGTACTTC	CASSLAWRSYEQYF
few	TRBV7-2	TRBD1	TRBJ2-1	TGTGCCAGCAGCTTAGACAGGGGAAGGTATGAGCAGTTCTTC	CASSLDRGRYEQFF
NA	TRBV4-1	NA	TRBJ1-6	TGCGCCAGCAGCCCTATGACCGGGCCTAATAATTCACCCCTCCACTTT	CASSPMTGPNNSPLHF
few	TRBV24-1	TRBD1	TRBJ2-3	TGTGCCACCAGTGCCGCTACAGGGGGCGGCACAGATACGCAGTATTTT	CATSAATGGGTDTQYF
NA	TRBV5-4	TRBD2	TRBJ2-3	TGTGCCAGCAAGAAGCTAAGTTTGTCTAGCGGGGGGGATGTAGATACGCAGTATTTT	CASKKLSLSSGGDVDTQYF
NA	TRBV29-1	TRBD1	TRBJ1-2	TGCAGCGTTGAAAGGACAGGGGATGGCGGCTACACCTTC	CSVERTGDGGYTF
NA	TRBV10-3	NA	TRBJ2-3	TGTGCCATCAGAACAGGGTTTGAGGGCACAGATACGCAGTATTTT	CAIRTGFEGTDTQYF
once	TRBV10-3	NA	TRBJ2-2	TGTGCCATCAGTGACAAACCGGACAGAAACACCGGGGAGCTGTTTTTT	CAISDKPDRNTGELFF
NA	TRBV6-1	TRBD1	TRBJ2-3	TGTGCCAGCAGTGGGACAGGGCCACCCACAGATACGCAGTATTTT	CASSGTGPPTDTQYF
NA	TRBV11-1	TRBD1	TRBJ2-1	TGTGCCAGCAGCTTAGCCCCCGGGACAGGGTACAATGAGCAGTTCTTC	CASSLAPGTGYNEQFF
NA	TRBV6-6	TRBD1	TRBJ2-4	TGTGCCAGCAGATACGGGACAGAATTTAACCTAGTAAACATTCAGTACTTC	CASRYGTEFNLVNIQYF
many	TRBV7-9	NA	TRBJ1-6	TGTGCCAGCAGTTTAGCGAATTCACCCCTCCACTTT	CASSLANSPLHF
few	TRBV27	NA	TRBJ2-7	TGTGCCAGCAGTTTATTAGCAGGCCCCCGTTTCTACGAGCAGTACTTC	CASSLLAGPRFYEQYF
NA	TRBV2	TRBD1	TRBJ1-4	TGTGCCAGCAGTGAATGGCAGGGGGCATACGAAAAACTGTTTTTT	CASSEWQGAYEKLFF
NA	TRBV21-1	NA	TRBJ2-1	TGTGCCAGCAGCTCTCATTGGTGGCCGGGACAGGGGCCTCAAAAGACTCGGAATGAGCAGTTCTTC	CASSSHWWPGQGPQKTRNEQFF
NA	TRBV3-1	NA	TRBJ2-2	TGTACCAGCAGCCAAGATCCGATCGCCGGGGAGCTGTTTTTT	CTSSQDPIAGELFF
NA	TRBV28	TRBD2	TRBJ2-3	TGTGCCAGTGCCGCGGGGGGCCAGGCAGATACGCAGTATTTT	CASAAGGQADTQYF
NA	TRBV4-2	NA	TRBJ2-6	TGTGCCAGCAGCCAAGGTCCCCTGTCTGGGGCCAACGTCCTGACTTTC	CASSQGPLSGANVLTF
once	TRBV5-1	NA	TRBJ1-1	TGCACCAGCGGTCCCGGGACACCGAACACTGAAGCTTTCTTT	CTSGPGTPNTEAFF
few	TRBV5-1	NA	TRBJ2-7	TGCGCCAGCAGCCCATCTTCATGGGGGGACAGCTCCTACGAGCAGTACTTC	CASSPSSWGDSSYEQYF
NA	TRBV10-3	TRBD1	TRBJ2-3	TGTGCCATCAGCTTCGGACAGGGAAGCACAGATACGCAGTATTTT	CAISFGQGSTDTQYF
few	TRBV20-1	NA	TRBJ1-5	TGCAGTGCTAGCCGGGACAGCAATCAGCCCCAGCATTTT	CSASRDSNQPQHF
few	TRBV7-9	NA	TRBJ2-1	TGTGCCAGCAGCAAGAGCACAGGGTTCTACAATGAGCAGTTCTTC	CASSKSTGFYNEQFF
NA	TRBV5-1	NA	TRBJ1-1	TGCGCCAGCAGCTCCAGACGGGGGGCCAACACTGAAGCTTTCTTT	CASSSRRGANTEAFF